The 21 T cell receptor beta chains in this list originate from one sample, sequenced in a study of shared clonotypes between healthy human individuals. Profiling relied on immunoSEQ multiplex PCR, and the TCRdb table lists in-frame clones only, not all of them. The table records some 1,100,000 clones, 78% of them present only once. Sequencing input: memory CD4+ T cells from PBMCs. Subset defined: CD45RA-negative fraction. The receptors stem from a man aged 18 to 35 in good health. Some clones in this sample may be carry-over from other donors' samples.

The chain has TRBV2 and TRBJ1-1; D call uncertain. Trimming removed 5 bases at V and 6 bases at J, with 16 bases between. The CDR3 contains 14 residues. Per the germline V gene, CDR1 is SNHLY and CDR2 is FYNNEI. CDR3 DNA: TGTGCCAGCAGTTCCGGCAGCGGGAGGGCTGAAGCTTTCTTT. Translated, it gives CASSSGSGRAEAFF.

The chain recombines TRBV4-3 with TRBJ1-4; 7 bases map to TRBD1. This CDR3 is 16 amino acids long. The J segment lost 0 bases and the V segment lost 4 bases, leaving 5 bases of the junction unmatched. The germline V gene has CDR1 LGHNA and CDR2 YSLEER. The CDR3 loop is CASSLGTVATNEKLFF. Written as DNA, the CDR3 is TGCGCCAGCAGCCTTGGGACAGTTGCAACTAATGAAAAACTGTTTTTT.

The chain uses TRBV7-9 and TRBJ1-1; D uncertain. Deletions cut 6 bases from V and 4 bases from J, with 12 bases between. Germline V lookup: CDR1 SEHNR, CDR2 FQNEAQ (reference sequence). This CDR3 has 13 amino acids. CDR3: CASRLAVGTEAFF. The CDR3 DNA reads TGTGCCAGCAGGCTGGCGGTCGGCACTGAAGCTTTCTTT.

The V gene is TRBV2, the J gene TRBJ1-1; D is ambiguous. In germline, CDR1 is SNHLY, CDR2 FYNNEI. This CDR3 comprises 13 residues. V lost 4 bases to trimming and J lost 1 base, with 7 bases between them. CDR3 in DNA: TGTGCCAGCAGTGTTCAGAGGAACACTGAAGCTTTCTTT. This encodes CASSVQRNTEAFF.

This chain joins TRBV11-2 and TRBJ2-3; D assignment may be TRBD1 or TRBD2 (5 bases each). This CDR3 comprises 15 residues. The V end was cut by 3 bases, the J end by 4 bases, with 14 bases between. From germline, CDR1 is SGHAT and CDR2 FQNNGV. Here the CDR3 reads CASSFLPGRADTQYF. The CDR3 nucleotides read TGTGCCAGCAGCTTTCTCCCAGGGCGGGCAGATACGCAGTATTTT.

In its sample, this clone was seen once. The chain joins TRBV15 to TRBJ1-3; tentative D call: TRBD1 (5 bases). This CDR3 has 14 amino acids. Trimming took 5 bases from V and 3 from J, leaving 11 bases between them. The germline V gene encodes CDR1 LNHNV and CDR2 YYDKDF (reference sequence). In DNA form, the CDR3 reads TGTGCCACCAGCCCAGGGTGGGGTGGAAACACCATATATTTT. This sequence encodes CATSPGWGGNTIYF.

This clone was seen many times. The CDR3 region is CASSPWISGASTDTQYF. CDR3 sequence (DNA): TGTGCCAGCTCACCATGGATTAGCGGTGCTAGCACAGATACGCAGTATTTT. The chain couples TRBV18 to TRBJ2-3, with a tentative D call TRBD2 (6 bases). Trimming left V 2 bases short and J 0 bases short, with 15 bases between. Germline V gene sequence: CDR1 KGHSH, CDR2 LQKENI. This CDR3 has 17 amino acids.

This clone occurred a few times. The V gene is TRBV4-3, the J gene TRBJ1-2; D perhaps matches TRBD1 (5 bases). CDR3 length equals 13 residues. Germline values: CDR1 LGHNA, CDR2 YSLEER. Trimming cost V 0 bases and J 13 bases, with 15 bases left between them. The CDR3 loop is CASSQDLGERSTF. CDR3 DNA sequence: TGCGCCAGCAGCCAAGATTTGGGGGAACGGTCCACCTTC.

This chain connects TRBV29-1 to TRBJ2-5, with D perhaps TRBD2 (6 bases). This CDR3 spans 13 amino acids. V lost 6 bases, J lost 1 base, and 12 bases lay in between. Looked up from germline, CDR1 is SQVTM and CDR2 is ANQGSEA. The CDR3 here is CSVGGRSQETQYF. The CDR3 DNA reads as TGCAGCGTGGGGGGACGGTCCCAAGAGACCCAGTACTTC.

The J gene is TRBJ1-2, the V gene TRBV29-1; 9 bases line up with TRBD1. Trimming removed 5 bases from V and 8 bases from J; junction bases left unmatched: 12. Germline V gene lookup returns CDR1 SQVTM and CDR2 ANQGSEA. The length of the CDR3 is 14 residues. CDR3 sequence reads: CSVRTDRGMLGYTF. The CDR3 region has the DNA TGCAGCGTTCGGACGGACAGGGGAATGCTGGGCTACACCTTC.

This clone was seen only once. This rearrangement joins TRBV5-1 to TRBJ2-5; D is unresolved. Germline CDR1 SGHRS, CDR2 YFSETQ. The CDR3 runs to 15 residues. The V and J ends lost 0 bases and 3 bases respectively, with 12 bases between them. The CDR3 loop is CASSLVPTGKETQYF. The CDR3 DNA sequence: TGCGCCAGCAGCTTGGTTCCCACTGGCAAAGAGACCCAGTACTTC.

J is TRBJ2-7 and V is TRBV10-3; D may be TRBD1 (6 bases). V lost 6 bases and J 3 bases, leaving 12 bases between the germline ends. CDR3 length: 13 residues. The germline V gene has CDR1 ENHRY and CDR2 SYGVKD. The CDR3 spells CAIRDGQNYEQYF. In DNA form, the CDR3 reads TGTGCCATCAGAGACGGACAGAACTACGAGCAGTACTTC.

This chain uses TRBV6-1 with TRBJ1-5, with D uncertain. The V and J ends lost 5 bases and 1 base respectively, with 9 bases between them. The length of the CDR3 is 14 residues. Germline loops: CDR1 MNHNS, CDR2 SASEGT. The CDR3 here is CASSIGISNQPQHF. CDR3 sequence (DNA): TGTGCCAGCAGTATAGGAATAAGCAATCAGCCCCAGCATTTT.

The rearrangement joins TRBV27 to TRBJ2-5; D gene uncertain. Germline loops: CDR1 MNHEY, CDR2 SMNVEV (reference sequence). The CDR3 has 13 amino acids. Trimming pared 6 bases from V and 2 bases from J, leaving 10 bases between. The CDR3 DNA reads TGTGCCAGCAGATATCGGCCACAAGAGACCCAGTACTTC. Amino acid sequence: CASRYRPQETQYF.

This clone appeared a few times. At the DNA level, this CDR3 is encoded by other sequences in the same sample as well. V and J are TRBV11-2 and TRBJ1-1; D is uncertain. From germline, CDR1 is SGHAT and CDR2 FQNNGV. V lost 0 bases and J 2 bases, leaving 4 bases between the germline ends. The CDR3 runs to 13 residues. The chain's CDR3 is CASSLEGNTEAFF. CDR3 bases: TGTGCCAGCAGCTTAGAGGGAAACACTGAAGCTTTCTTT.

The chain recombines TRBV28 with TRBJ2-3; D remains unclear. Trimming left V 8 bases short and J 7 bases short, with 13 bases between. The germline V gene has CDR1 MDHEN and CDR2 SYDVKM. This CDR3 contains 12 residues. The CDR3 here is CASGFRWNTQYF. CDR3 in DNA: TGTGCCAGCGGATTCCGGTGGAATACGCAGTATTTT.

The chain joins TRBV11-2 to TRBJ1-2, with D unresolved. Trimming stripped 5 bases from V and 4 bases from J, with 17 bases between. Germline assignment: CDR1 SGHAT and CDR2 FQNNGV. CDR3 length equals 15 residues. The DNA for the CDR3 is TGTGCCAGCAGCCCCATAAAGGGAGATGGCTATGGCTACACCTTC. Its protein product is CASSPIKGDGYGYTF.

This sequence joins TRBV30 and TRBJ2-7, with 9 nucleotides matching TRBD2. The V gene end was trimmed by 5 bases and the J gene end by 6 bases; junction bases not matched to a gene: 11. The CDR3 is made up of 14 amino acids. Germline CDR1 and CDR2: GTSNPN and SVGIG (reference sequence). CDR3 loop: CAWVGREGLGEQYF. The DNA of the CDR3 is TGTGCCTGGGTGGGGCGGGAGGGCCTAGGCGAGCAGTACTTC.

The sample holds one count of this clone. The chain couples TRBV19 to TRBJ1-1; D is unclear. This CDR3 contains 14 residues. Germline CDR1 is LNHDA and CDR2 is SQIVND (reference sequence). V gave up 10 bases and J gave up 0 bases, with 15 bases separating them. The CDR3 loop reads CATRNRVVNTEAFF. The CDR3 coding sequence is TGTGCCACAAGAAATAGGGTCGTGAACACTGAAGCTTTCTTT. Variable domain in full (rest from reference TRBV19 and TRBJ1-1): DGGITQSPKYLFRKEGQNVTLSCEQNLNHDAMYWYRQDPGQGLRLIYYSQIVNDFQKGDIAEGYSVSREKKESFPLTVTSAQKNPTAFYLCATRNRVVNTEAFFGQGTRLTVV.

This clone turned up a few times. V usage is TRBV7-8 and J usage is TRBJ1-4; D remains unclear. V was shortened by 3 bases and J by 8 bases, with 10 bases between the two germline ends. This CDR3 comprises 13 residues. In germline, CDR1 is SGHVS, CDR2 FQNEAQ. The CDR3 spells CASSFIREEKLFF. The CDR3 DNA reads TGTGCCAGCAGCTTTATCCGGGAGGAAAAACTGTTTTTT.

V usage is TRBV6-5 and J usage is TRBJ1-3, with D possibly matching TRBD1 (6 bases). V dropped 6 bases and J dropped 2 bases, with 8 bases sitting between them. The germline V gene encodes CDR1 MNHEY and CDR2 SVGAGI. The CDR3 has 13 amino acids. For the CDR3, the DNA is TGTGCCAGCAGAGCAGGGGCTGGAAACACCATATATTTT. This gives the protein CASRAGAGNTIYF.